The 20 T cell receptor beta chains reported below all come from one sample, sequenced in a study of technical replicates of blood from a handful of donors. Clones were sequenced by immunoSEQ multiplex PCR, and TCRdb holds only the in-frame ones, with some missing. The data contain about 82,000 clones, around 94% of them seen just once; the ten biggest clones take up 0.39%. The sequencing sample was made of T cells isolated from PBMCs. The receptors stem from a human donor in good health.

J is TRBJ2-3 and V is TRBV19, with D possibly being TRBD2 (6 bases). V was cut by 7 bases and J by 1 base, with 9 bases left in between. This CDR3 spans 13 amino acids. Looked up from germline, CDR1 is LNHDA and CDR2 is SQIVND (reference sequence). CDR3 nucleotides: TGTGCCAGTAAGCGGGTAGGCACAGATACGCAGTATTTT. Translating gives CASKRVGTDTQYF.

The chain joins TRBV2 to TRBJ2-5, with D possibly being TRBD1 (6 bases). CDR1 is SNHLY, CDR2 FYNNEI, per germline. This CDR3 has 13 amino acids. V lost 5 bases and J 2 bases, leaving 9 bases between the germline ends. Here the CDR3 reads CASSSQGQETQYF. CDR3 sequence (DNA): TGTGCCAGCAGTTCACAGGGTCAAGAGACCCAGTACTTC.

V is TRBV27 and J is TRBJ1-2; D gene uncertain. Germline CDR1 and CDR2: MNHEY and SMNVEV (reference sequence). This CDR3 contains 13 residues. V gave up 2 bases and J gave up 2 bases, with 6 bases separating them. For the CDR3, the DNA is TGTGCCAGCAGTTTAAGCGGGAACTATGGCTACACCTTC. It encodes CASSLSGNYGYTF.

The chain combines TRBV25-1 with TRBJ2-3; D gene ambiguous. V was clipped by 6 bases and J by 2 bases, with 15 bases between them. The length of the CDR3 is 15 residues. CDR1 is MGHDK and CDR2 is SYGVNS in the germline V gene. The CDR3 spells CASRMPNVPTDTQYF. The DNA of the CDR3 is TGTGCCAGCAGGATGCCTAATGTACCCACAGATACGCAGTATTTT.

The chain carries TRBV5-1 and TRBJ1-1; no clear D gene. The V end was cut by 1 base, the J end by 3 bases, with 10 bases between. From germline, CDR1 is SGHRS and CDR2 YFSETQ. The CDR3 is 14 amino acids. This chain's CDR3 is CASSLTDLDTEAFF. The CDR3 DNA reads TGCGCCAGCAGCTTGACAGATTTGGACACTGAAGCTTTCTTT. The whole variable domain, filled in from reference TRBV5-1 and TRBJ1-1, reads KAGVTQTPRYLIKTRGQQVTLSCSPISGHRSVSWYQQTPGQGLQFLFEYFSETQRNKGNFPGRFSGRQFSNSRSEMNVSTLELGDSALYLCASSLTDLDTEAFFGQGTRLTVV.

CDR3 region: CASSLTSGTYEQYF. The CDR3 coding sequence is TGCGCCAGCAGCCTGACTAGCGGGACCTACGAGCAGTACTTC. The chain carries TRBV5-1 and TRBJ2-7, with TRBD2 matching over 11 bases. The CDR3 runs 14 residues. Germline-derived CDR1 and CDR2 are SGHRS and YFSETQ. Trimming removed 4 bases from V and 2 bases from J; junction bases left unmatched: 2.

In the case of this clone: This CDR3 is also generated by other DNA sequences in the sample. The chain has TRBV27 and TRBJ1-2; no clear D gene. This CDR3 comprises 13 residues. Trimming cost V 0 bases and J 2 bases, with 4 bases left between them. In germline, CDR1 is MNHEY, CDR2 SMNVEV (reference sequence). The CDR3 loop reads CASSLSRNYGYTF. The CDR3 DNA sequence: TGTGCCAGCAGTTTATCCAGAAACTATGGCTACACCTTC.

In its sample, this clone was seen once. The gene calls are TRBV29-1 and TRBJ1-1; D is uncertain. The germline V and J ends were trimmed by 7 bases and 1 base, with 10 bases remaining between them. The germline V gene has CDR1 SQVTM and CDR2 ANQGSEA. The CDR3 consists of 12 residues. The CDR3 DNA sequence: TGCAGCGGCACGGTTGGGAACACTGAAGCTTTCTTT. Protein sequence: CSGTVGNTEAFF.

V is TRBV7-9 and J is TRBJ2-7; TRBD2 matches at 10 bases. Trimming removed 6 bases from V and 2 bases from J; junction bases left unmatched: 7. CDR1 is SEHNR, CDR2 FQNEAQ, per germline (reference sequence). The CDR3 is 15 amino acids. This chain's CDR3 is CASSPRSGRTYEQYF. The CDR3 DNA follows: TGTGCCAGCAGTCCCCGTAGCGGGAGGACCTACGAGCAGTACTTC.

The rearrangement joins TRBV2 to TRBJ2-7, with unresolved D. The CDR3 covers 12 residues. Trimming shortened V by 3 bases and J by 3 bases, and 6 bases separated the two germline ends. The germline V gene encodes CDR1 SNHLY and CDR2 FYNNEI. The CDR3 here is CASSENSYEQYF. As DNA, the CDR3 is TGTGCCAGCAGTGAGAATAGCTACGAGCAGTACTTC.

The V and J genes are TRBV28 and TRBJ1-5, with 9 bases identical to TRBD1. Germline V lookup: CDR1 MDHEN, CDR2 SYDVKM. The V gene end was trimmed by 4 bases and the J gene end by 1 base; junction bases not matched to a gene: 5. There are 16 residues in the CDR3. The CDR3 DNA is TGTGCCAGCAGTTCACCGGGACAGGGAAGCAATCAGCCCCAGCATTTT. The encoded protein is CASSSPGQGSNQPQHF.

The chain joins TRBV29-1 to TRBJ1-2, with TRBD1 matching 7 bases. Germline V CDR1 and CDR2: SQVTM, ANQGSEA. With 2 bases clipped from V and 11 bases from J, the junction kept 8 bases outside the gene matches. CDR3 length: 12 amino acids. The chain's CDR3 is CSVERGPSWYTF. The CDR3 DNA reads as TGCAGCGTTGAAAGGGGGCCGTCTTGGTACACCTTC.

CDR3: CASSSWTSTGELFF. The CDR3 DNA sequence: TGCGCCAGCAGCTCATGGACTAGTACCGGGGAGCTGTTTTTT. The chain carries TRBV5-1 and TRBJ2-2; 7 nucleotides agree with TRBD2. From germline, CDR1 is SGHRS and CDR2 YFSETQ. Trimming removed 3 bases from V and 5 bases from J; junction bases left unmatched: 4. CDR3 length equals 14 residues.

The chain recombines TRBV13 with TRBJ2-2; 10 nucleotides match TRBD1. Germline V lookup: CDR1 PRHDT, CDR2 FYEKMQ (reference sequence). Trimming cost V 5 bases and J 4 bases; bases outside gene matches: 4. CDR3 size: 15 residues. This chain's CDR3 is CASSTDRGPTGELFF. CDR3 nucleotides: TGTGCCAGCAGCACCGACAGGGGGCCCACCGGGGAGCTGTTTTTT.

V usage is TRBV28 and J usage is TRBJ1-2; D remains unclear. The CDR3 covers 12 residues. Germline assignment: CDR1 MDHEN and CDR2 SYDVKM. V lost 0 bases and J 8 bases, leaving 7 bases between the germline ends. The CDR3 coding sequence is TGTGCCAGCAGTTTATGGGGCCCCGGCTACACCTTC. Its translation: CASSLWGPGYTF.

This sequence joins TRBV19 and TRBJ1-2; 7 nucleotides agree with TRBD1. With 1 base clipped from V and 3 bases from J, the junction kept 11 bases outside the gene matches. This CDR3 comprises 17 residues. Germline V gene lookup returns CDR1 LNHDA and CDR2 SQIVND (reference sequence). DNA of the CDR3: TGTGCCAGTAGTATAGGGGCCGGGACAGTCGATTACTATGGCTACACCTTC. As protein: CASSIGAGTVDYYGYTF.

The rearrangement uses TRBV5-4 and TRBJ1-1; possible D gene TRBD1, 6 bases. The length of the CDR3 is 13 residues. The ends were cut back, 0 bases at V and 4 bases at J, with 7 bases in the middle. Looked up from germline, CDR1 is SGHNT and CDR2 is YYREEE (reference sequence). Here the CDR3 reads CASSLVTGTEAFF. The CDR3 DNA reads TGTGCCAGCAGCTTGGTGACAGGCACTGAAGCTTTCTTT.

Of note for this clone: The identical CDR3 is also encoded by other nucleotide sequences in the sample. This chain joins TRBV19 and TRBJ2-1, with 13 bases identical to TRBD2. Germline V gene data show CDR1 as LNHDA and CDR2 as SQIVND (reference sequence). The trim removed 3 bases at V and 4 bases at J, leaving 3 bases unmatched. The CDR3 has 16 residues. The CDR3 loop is CASSIRTSGSYNEQFF. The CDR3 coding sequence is TGTGCCAGTAGTATCAGGACTAGCGGGAGTTACAATGAGCAGTTCTTC.

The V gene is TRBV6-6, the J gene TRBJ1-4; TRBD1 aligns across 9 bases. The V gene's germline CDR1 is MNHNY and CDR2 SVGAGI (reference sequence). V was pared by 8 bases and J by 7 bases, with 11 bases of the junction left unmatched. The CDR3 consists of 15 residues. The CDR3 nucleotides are TGTGCCAGCGGGCCGGTAGGACAGGGGCGTGAAAAACTGTTTTTT. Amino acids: CASGPVGQGREKLFF.

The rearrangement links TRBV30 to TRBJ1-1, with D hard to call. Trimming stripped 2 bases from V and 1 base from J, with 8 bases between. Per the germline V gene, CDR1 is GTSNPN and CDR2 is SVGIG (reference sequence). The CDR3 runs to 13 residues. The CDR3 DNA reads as TGTGCCTGGAGTTACACAGAGAACACTGAAGCTTTCTTT. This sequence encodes CAWSYTENTEAFF.